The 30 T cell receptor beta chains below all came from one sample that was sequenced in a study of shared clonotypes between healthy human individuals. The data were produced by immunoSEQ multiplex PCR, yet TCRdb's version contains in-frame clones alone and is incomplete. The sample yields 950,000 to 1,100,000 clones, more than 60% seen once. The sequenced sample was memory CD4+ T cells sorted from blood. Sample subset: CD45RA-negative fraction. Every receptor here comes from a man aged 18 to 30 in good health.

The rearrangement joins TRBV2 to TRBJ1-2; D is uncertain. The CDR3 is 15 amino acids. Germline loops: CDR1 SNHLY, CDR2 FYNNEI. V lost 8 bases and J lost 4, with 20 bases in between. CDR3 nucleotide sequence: TGTGCCAGCGATTCCACGAGGGCGGTCTCCTATGGCTACACCTTC. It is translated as CASDSTRAVSYGYTF.

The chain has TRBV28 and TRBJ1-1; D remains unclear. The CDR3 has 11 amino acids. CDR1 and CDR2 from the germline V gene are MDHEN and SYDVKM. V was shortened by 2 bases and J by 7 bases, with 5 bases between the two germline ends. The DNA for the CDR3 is TGTGCCAGCAGTTTAGTCGGTGAAGCTTTCTTT. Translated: CASSLVGEAFF.

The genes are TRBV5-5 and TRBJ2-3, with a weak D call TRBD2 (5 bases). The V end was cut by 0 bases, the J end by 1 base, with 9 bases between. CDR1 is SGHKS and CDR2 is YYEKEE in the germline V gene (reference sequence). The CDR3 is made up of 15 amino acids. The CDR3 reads CASSLGGRGTDTQYF. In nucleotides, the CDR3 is TGTGCCAGCAGCTTGGGCGGGCGAGGCACAGATACGCAGTATTTT.

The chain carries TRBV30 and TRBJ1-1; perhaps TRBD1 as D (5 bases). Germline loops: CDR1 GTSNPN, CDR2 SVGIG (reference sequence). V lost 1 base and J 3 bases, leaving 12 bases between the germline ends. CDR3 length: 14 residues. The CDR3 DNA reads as TGTGCCTGGAGTGGGTTCCCGACAGACACTGAAGCTTTCTTT. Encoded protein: CAWSGFPTDTEAFF.

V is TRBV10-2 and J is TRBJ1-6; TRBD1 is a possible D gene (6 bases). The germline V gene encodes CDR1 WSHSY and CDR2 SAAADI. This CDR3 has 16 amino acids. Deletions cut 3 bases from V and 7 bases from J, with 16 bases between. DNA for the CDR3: TGCGCCAGCAGTGACACATCAGGGGAGGAAAATTCACCCCTCCACTTT. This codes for CASSDTSGEENSPLHF.

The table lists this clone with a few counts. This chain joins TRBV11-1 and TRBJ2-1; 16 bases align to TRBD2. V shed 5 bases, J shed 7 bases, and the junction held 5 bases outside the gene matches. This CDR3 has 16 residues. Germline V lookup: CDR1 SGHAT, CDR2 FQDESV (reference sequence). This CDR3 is CASSPRGLAGGNEQFF. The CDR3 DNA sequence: TGTGCCAGCAGCCCCAGGGGACTAGCGGGGGGGAATGAGCAGTTCTTC.

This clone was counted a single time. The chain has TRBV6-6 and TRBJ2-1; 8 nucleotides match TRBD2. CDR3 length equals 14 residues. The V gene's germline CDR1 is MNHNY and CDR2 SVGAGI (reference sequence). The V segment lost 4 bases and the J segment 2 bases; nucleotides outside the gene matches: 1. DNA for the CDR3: TGTGCCAGCAGTTCGACTAGCGCCTACAATGAGCAGTTCTTC. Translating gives CASSSTSAYNEQFF.

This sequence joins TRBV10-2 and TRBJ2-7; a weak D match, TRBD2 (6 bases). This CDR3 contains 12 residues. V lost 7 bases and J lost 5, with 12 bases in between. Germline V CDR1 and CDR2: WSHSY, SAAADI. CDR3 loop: CASTRTGDEQYF. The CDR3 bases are TGCGCCAGCACGCGAACGGGAGACGAGCAGTACTTC.

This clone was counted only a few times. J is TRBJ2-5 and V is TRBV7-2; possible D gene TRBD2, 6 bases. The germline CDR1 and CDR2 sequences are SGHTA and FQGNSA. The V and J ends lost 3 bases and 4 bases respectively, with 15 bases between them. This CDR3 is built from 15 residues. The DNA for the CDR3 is TGTGCCAGCAGCTTGTCGGGCGGGGCCCGAGAGACCCAGTACTTC. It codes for CASSLSGGARETQYF.

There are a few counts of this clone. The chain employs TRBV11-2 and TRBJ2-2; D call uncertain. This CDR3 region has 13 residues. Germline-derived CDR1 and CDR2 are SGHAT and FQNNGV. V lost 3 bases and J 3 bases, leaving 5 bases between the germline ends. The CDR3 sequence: CASSLAHTGELFF. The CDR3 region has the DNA TGTGCCAGCAGCTTGGCTCACACCGGGGAGCTGTTTTTT.

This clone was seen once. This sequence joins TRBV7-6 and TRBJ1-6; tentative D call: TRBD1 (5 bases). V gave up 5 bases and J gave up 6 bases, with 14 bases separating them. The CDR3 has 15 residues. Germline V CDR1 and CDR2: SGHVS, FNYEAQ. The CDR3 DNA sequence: TGTGCCAGCAGCAACCGGGACGTCGGTAATTCACCCCTCCACTTT. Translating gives CASSNRDVGNSPLHF.

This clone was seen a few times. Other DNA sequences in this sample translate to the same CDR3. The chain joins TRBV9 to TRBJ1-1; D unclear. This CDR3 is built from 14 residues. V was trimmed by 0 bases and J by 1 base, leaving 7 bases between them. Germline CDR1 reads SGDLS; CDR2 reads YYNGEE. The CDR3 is CASSVAVGNTEAFF. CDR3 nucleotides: TGTGCCAGCAGCGTAGCTGTGGGGAACACTGAAGCTTTCTTT.

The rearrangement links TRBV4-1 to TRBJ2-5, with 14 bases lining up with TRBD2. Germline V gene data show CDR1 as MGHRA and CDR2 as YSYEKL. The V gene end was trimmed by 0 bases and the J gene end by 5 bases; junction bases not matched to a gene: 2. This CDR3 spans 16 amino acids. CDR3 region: CASSQDGTSGGETQYF. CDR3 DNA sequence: TGCGCCAGCAGCCAAGATGGGACTAGCGGGGGTGAGACCCAGTACTTC.

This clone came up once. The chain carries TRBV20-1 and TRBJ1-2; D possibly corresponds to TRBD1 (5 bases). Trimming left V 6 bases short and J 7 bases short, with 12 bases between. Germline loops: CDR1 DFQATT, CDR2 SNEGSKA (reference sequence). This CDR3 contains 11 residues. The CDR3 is CSAGGRVGYTF. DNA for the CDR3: TGCAGTGCCGGAGGCAGGGTTGGCTACACCTTC.

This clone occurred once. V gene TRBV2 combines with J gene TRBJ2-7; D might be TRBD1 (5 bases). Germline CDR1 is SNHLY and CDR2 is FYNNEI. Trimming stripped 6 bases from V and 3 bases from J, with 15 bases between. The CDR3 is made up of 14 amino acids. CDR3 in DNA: TGTGCCAGCAGCCCCGACAGTTTGGGCTACGAGCAGTACTTC. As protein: CASSPDSLGYEQYF.

Here the CDR3 reads CASSPPTGINEKLFF. CDR3 sequence (DNA): TGTGCCAGCAGTCCACCGACAGGGATTAATGAAAAACTGTTTTTT. This chain uses TRBV28 with TRBJ1-4; TRBD1 agrees at 7 bases. CDR3 length: 15 amino acids. Germline lookup yields CDR1 MDHEN and CDR2 SYDVKM. With 5 bases clipped from V and 4 bases from J, the junction kept 7 bases outside the gene matches.

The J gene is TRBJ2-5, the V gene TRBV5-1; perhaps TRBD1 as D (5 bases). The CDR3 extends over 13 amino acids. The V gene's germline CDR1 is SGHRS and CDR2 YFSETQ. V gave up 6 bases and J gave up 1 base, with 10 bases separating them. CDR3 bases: TGCGCCAGCAACGTGCAGGGCCAAGAGACCCAGTACTTC. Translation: CASNVQGQETQYF.

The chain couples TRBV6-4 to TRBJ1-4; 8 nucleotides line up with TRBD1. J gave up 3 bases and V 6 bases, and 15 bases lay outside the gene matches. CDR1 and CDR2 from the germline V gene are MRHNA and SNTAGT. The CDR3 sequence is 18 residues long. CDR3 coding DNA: TGTGCCAGCAGCTCTTCCTCAGGGGGCGCAGCGTCTAATGAAAAACTGTTTTTT. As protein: CASSSSSGGAASNEKLFF.

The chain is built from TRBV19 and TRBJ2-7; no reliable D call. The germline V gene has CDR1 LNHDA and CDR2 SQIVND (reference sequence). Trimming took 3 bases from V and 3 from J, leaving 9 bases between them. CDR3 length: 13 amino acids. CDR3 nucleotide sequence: TGTGCCAGTAGTATGGGCCCGGGCTACGAGCAGTACTTC. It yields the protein CASSMGPGYEQYF.

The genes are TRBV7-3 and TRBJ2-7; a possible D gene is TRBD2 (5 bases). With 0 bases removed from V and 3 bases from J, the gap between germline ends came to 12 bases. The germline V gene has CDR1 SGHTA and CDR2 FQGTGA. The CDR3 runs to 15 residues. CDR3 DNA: TGTGCCAGCAGCTTAACGGCAACTAGTTTCTACGAGCAGTACTTC. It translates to CASSLTATSFYEQYF.

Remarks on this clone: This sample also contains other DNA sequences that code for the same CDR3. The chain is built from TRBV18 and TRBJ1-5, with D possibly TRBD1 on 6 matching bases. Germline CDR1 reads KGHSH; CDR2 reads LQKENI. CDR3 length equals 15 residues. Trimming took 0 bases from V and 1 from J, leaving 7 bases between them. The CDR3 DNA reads TGTGCCAGCTCACCACCGGGGGGCAGCAATCAGCCCCAGCATTTT. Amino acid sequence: CASSPPGGSNQPQHF. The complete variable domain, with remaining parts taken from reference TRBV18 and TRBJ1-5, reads NAGVMQNPRHLVRRRGQEARLRCSPMKGHSHVYWYRQLPEEGLKFMVYLQKENIIDESGMPKERFSAEFPKEGPSILRIQQVVRGDSAAYFCASSPPGGSNQPQHFGDGTRLSIL.

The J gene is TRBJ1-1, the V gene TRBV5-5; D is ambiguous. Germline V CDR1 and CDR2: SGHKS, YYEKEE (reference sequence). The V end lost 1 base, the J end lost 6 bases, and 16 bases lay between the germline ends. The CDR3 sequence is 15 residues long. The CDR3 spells CASSLSGSGVSEAFF. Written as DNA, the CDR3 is TGTGCCAGCAGCTTGTCGGGGTCTGGGGTCTCTGAAGCTTTCTTT.

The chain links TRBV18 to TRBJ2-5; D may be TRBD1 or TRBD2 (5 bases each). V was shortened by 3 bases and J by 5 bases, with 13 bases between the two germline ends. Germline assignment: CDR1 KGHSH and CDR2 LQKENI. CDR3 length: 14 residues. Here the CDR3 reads CASSPGSEGETQYF. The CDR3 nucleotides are TGTGCCAGCTCACCTGGGTCTGAGGGGGAGACCCAGTACTTC.

CDR3 region: CAWAFGNTGELFF. As DNA, the CDR3 is TGTGCCTGGGCATTTGGGAACACCGGGGAGCTGTTTTTT. V and J are TRBV30 and TRBJ2-2; D not resolved. The CDR3 totals 13 residues. Per germline, CDR1 GTSNPN and CDR2 SVGIG (reference sequence). V lost 5 bases to trimming and J lost 1 base, with 8 bases between them.

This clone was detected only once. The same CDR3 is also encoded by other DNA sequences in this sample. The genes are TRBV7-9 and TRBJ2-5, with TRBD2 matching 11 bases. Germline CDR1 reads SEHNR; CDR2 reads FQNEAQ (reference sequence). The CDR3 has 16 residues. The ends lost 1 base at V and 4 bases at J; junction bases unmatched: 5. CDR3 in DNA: TGTGCCAGCAGCTTAGGCCTAGCGGGGGGCAGAGAGACCCAGTACTTC. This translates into CASSLGLAGGRETQYF.

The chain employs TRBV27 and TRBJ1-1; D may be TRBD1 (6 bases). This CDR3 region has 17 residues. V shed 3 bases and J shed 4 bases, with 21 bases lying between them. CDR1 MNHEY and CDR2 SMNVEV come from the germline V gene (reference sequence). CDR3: CASSFGQGRTGSTEAFF. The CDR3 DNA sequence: TGTGCCAGCAGTTTTGGCCAGGGGCGGACTGGGAGCACTGAAGCTTTCTTT.

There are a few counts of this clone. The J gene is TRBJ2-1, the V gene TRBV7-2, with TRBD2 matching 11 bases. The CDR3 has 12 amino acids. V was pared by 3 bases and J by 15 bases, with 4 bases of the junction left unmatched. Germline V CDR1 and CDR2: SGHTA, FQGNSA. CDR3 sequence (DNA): TGTGCCAGCAGCTTCGGGACTAGCGGACTGTTCTTC. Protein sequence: CASSFGTSGLFF.

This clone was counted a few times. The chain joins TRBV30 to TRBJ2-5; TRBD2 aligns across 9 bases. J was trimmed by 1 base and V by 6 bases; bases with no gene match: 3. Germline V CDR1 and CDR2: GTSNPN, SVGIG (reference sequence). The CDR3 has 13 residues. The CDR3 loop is CACSGGLQETQYF. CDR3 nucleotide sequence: TGTGCCTGTAGCGGGGGACTCCAAGAGACCCAGTACTTC.

CDR3 region: CAISGGTDLPSYQETQYF. The CDR3 DNA sequence: TGTGCCATCAGTGGGGGGACGGACTTACCATCGTACCAAGAGACCCAGTACTTC. The J gene is TRBJ2-5, the V gene TRBV10-3, with D tentatively TRBD1 or TRBD2 (5 bases each). The ends were cut back, 4 bases at V and 0 bases at J, with 21 bases in the middle. Germline V lookup: CDR1 ENHRY, CDR2 SYGVKD. The CDR3 is 18 residues long.

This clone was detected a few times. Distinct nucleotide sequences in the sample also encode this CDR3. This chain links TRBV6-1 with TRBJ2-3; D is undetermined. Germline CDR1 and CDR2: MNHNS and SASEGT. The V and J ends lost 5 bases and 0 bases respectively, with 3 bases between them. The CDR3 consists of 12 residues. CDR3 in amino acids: CASSSSTDTQYF. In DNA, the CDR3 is TGTGCCAGCAGTTCTAGCACAGATACGCAGTATTTT.